This paragraph covers one T cell receptor (beta chain) sequence. These data come from a study of cytomegalovirus exposure and HLA in healthy donors. Clones were read by immunoSEQ multiplex PCR, and TCRdb kept only the in-frame ones, dropping some. The sample holds around 140,000 clones, 89% seen once. The CDR3 runs 12 residues. Trimming removed 8 bases from V and 3 bases from J, with 10 bases in between. Germline CDR1 is SNHLY and CDR2 is FYNNEI. The chain uses TRBV2 and TRBJ1-2, with D perhaps TRBD1 (6 bases). Sequenced sample: PBMCs. This TCR derives from a woman between 18 and 29 years old in good health and CMV-seronegative. This chain's CDR3 is CASGGEDYGYTF. CDR3 nucleotides: TGTGCCAGCGGGGGCGAGGACTATGGCTACACCTTC.